A selection of T cell receptor beta chains follows, all from one sample in a study of OX40 agonist ivuxolimab in advanced cancers. Clones were read by immunoSEQ multiplex PCR, and TCRdb kept only the in-frame ones, dropping some. The sample lists 75,000 to 100,000 clones; over 75% were seen once. The source was CD4+ or CD8+ T cells sorted from blood, collected in a trial of the OX40 agonist ivuxolimab. Every receptor here comes from an adult with an advanced solid tumor such as melanoma, head and neck, liver or kidney cancer. Both conserved end residues are part of each CDR3. Each record gives: D gene, clone size, J gene, V gene, CDR3 DNA, CDR3 protein. D genes are given only for firm matches. For some rows the clone size is stated as once, few or many, or as a class when expanded; others skip it.

NA	NA	TRBJ1-2	TRBV25-1	TGTGCCAGCAGTGATTCGGGGGGCTACACCTTC	CASSDSGGYTF
NA	NA	TRBJ2-5	TRBV7-2	TGTGCCAGCAACAGAGTGACGGGGTGGGGGCTCCAAGAGACCCAGTACTTC	CASNRVTGWGLQETQYF
NA	NA	TRBJ2-1	TRBV9	TGTGCCAGCAGCGTAGTCTCCGGGGCCTATGAGCAGTTCTTC	CASSVVSGAYEQFF
NA	NA	TRBJ2-7	TRBV30	TGTGCCTGGAGCCTGGGGGGAAGCTCCTACGAGCAGTACTTC	CAWSLGGSSYEQYF
TRBD2	NA	TRBJ2-3	TRBV2	TGTGCCAGCCGGCTAGCGGAGCCCACAGATACGCAGTATTTT	CASRLAEPTDTQYF
NA	NA	TRBJ1-5	TRBV9	TGTGCCAGCAGCGCCCCAGGGGCCAGGCAGCCCCAGCATTTT	CASSAPGARQPQHF
NA	NA	TRBJ2-7	TRBV30	TGTGTGGCGACGGGAGATTACTACGAGCAGTACTTC	CVATGDYYEQYF
TRBD2	NA	TRBJ2-3	TRBV7-8	TGTGCCAGCAGCTCGACTAGCGGCACAGATACGCAGTATTTT	CASSSTSGTDTQYF
TRBD2	NA	TRBJ2-7	TRBV5-1	TGCGCCAGCAGCGCCGGACTGAGGGACTATTCCTACGAGCAGTACTTC	CASSAGLRDYSYEQYF
NA	NA	TRBJ2-4	TRBV5-8	TGTGCCAGCAGCTTGGACGGAGTGGTCCTAGCCAAAAACATTCAGTACTTC	CASSLDGVVLAKNIQYF
NA	once	TRBJ2-5	TRBV5-1	TGTGCCAGCAGCTTGTTAGGGGTCCGGGAGACCCAGTACTTC	CASSLLGVRETQYF
NA	NA	TRBJ1-6	TRBV5-6	TGTGCCAGCAGCTTGAGGGGGAGTAGTAATTCACCCCTCCACTTT	CASSLRGSSNSPLHF
NA	NA	TRBJ2-3	TRBV9	TGTGCCAGCAGCCCAGGACCCTACGTTCCCACAGATACGCAGTATTTT	CASSPGPYVPTDTQYF
NA	NA	TRBJ2-2	TRBV6-4	TGTGCCAGAGGACGCTACCCCATCACCGGGGAGCTGTTTTTT	CARGRYPITGELFF
NA	NA	TRBJ2-1	TRBV5-4	TGTGCCAGCAGCCCCATTCTGGGTAGCGGAAAATACAATGAGCAGTTCTTC	CASSPILGSGKYNEQFF
TRBD1	NA	TRBJ2-5	TRBV5-6	TGCGCCAGCAGCTTGCCGACAGGGCAAGAGACCCAGTACTTC	CASSLPTGQETQYF
TRBD2	NA	TRBJ2-1	TRBV9	TGTGCCAGCAGCGGACTAGCGGGGGCCTTTAGCTCCTACAATGAGCAGTTCTTC	CASSGLAGAFSSYNEQFF
NA	NA	TRBJ1-3	TRBV30	TGTGCCTGGAACCAGGGGCGAGGAAACACCATATATTTT	CAWNQGRGNTIYF
NA	NA	TRBJ2-1	TRBV5-4	TGTGCCAGCAGCCCCAATGGGCAGTTCTTC	CASSPNGQFF
NA	NA	TRBJ1-1	TRBV6-5	TGTGCCAGCAGTCACCACTCCCAGAGTGAAGCTTTCTTT	CASSHHSQSEAFF
NA	NA	TRBJ1-5	TRBV15	TGTGCCACCAGCAGAGTAGGGGGAAATCAGCCCCAGCATTTT	CATSRVGGNQPQHF
NA	NA	TRBJ2-2	TRBV6-5	TGTGCCAGCAGTTACAGAAGGGCCAACACCGGGGAGCTGTTTTTT	CASSYRRANTGELFF
NA	NA	TRBJ1-1	TRBV2	TGTGCCAGCTCAGGGGAGGTGAACACTGAAGCTTTCTTT	CASSGEVNTEAFF
NA	NA	TRBJ1-3	TRBV5-1	TGCGCCAGCAGCGCGGAGTTTGACTCTGGAAACACCATATATTTT	CASSAEFDSGNTIYF
NA	NA	TRBJ1-2	TRBV6-1	TGTGCCAGCAGTGAAGACAACTATGGCTACACCTTC	CASSEDNYGYTF
TRBD2	NA	TRBJ2-7	TRBV27	TGTGCCAGCAACGCTAGCGGGAGAATGGGGAAGCAGTACTTC	CASNASGRMGKQYF
NA	NA	TRBJ2-2	TRBV11-3	TGTGCCAGCAGCCCTGGGTCTAACTACGGGGAGCTGTTTTTT	CASSPGSNYGELFF
TRBD2	NA	TRBJ2-7	TRBV7-2	TGTGCCAGCAGCGTAGCGGGAGGGCCGTTATACTTC	CASSVAGGPLYF
NA	NA	TRBJ2-5	TRBV18	TGTGCCAGCTCACCACTGTACCAAGAGACCCAGTACTTC	CASSPLYQETQYF
NA	NA	TRBJ2-3	TRBV6-6	TGTGCCAGCACCACCGAGGGGCAGGGCACAGATACGCAGTATTTT	CASTTEGQGTDTQYF
NA	once	TRBJ1-1	TRBV27	TGTGCCAGCAGCTCTCATGGCGCGGGGCAGGGTGAAGCTTTCTTT	CASSSHGAGQGEAFF
TRBD2	NA	TRBJ2-7	TRBV19	TGTGCCAGTAGTATCCCGGGACTAGCGCACGAGCAGTACTTC	CASSIPGLAHEQYF
NA	NA	TRBJ2-1	TRBV7-8	TGTGCCAGCAGCTTACTACAGGGTCTGGCCTACAATGAGCAGTTCTTC	CASSLLQGLAYNEQFF
NA	NA	TRBJ2-3	TRBV7-6	TGTGCCAGCAGCTTAGGGGCGAGCACAGATACGCAGTATTTT	CASSLGASTDTQYF
NA	NA	TRBJ1-1	TRBV15	TGTGCCACCAGCAGAGATGTTACAGCTGAAGCTTTCTTT	CATSRDVTAEAFF
NA	NA	TRBJ2-5	TRBV11-3	TGTGCCAGCAGCCACAGGGACCGGGAGACCCAGTACTTC	CASSHRDRETQYF
NA	NA	TRBJ1-2	TRBV6-5	TGTGCCAGCAGTTACTCGAGAGGGGTGGGCTACACCTTC	CASSYSRGVGYTF
NA	NA	TRBJ2-7	TRBV18	TGTGCCAGCTCACCTCGAAGGGGCCACGAGCAGTACTTC	CASSPRRGHEQYF